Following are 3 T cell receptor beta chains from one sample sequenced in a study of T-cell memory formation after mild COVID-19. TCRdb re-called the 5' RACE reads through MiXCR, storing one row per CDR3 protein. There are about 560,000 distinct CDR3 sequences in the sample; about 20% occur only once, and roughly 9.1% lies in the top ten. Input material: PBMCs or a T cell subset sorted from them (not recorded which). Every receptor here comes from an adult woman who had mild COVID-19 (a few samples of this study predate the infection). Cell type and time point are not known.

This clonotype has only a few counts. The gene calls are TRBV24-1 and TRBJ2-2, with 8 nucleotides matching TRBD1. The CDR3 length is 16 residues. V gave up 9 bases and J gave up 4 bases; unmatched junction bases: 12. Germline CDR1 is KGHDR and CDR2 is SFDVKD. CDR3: CATGRGTGLSTGELFF. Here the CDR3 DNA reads TGTGCCACCGGTCGGGGGACAGGACTCAGCACCGGGGAGCTGTTTTTT.

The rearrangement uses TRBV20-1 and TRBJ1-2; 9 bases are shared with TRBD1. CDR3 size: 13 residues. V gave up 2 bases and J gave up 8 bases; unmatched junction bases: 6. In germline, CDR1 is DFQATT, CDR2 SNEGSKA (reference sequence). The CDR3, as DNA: TGCAGTGCTAGAACCGGGACAGGGTTCGGCTACACCTTC. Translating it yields CSARTGTGFGYTF.

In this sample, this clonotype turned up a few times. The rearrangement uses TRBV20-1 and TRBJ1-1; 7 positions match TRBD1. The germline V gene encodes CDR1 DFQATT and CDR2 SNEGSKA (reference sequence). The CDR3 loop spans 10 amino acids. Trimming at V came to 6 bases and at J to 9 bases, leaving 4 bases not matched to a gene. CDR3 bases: TGCAGTGCGCGGGACAGCCAAGCTTTCTTT. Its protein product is CSARDSQAFF.